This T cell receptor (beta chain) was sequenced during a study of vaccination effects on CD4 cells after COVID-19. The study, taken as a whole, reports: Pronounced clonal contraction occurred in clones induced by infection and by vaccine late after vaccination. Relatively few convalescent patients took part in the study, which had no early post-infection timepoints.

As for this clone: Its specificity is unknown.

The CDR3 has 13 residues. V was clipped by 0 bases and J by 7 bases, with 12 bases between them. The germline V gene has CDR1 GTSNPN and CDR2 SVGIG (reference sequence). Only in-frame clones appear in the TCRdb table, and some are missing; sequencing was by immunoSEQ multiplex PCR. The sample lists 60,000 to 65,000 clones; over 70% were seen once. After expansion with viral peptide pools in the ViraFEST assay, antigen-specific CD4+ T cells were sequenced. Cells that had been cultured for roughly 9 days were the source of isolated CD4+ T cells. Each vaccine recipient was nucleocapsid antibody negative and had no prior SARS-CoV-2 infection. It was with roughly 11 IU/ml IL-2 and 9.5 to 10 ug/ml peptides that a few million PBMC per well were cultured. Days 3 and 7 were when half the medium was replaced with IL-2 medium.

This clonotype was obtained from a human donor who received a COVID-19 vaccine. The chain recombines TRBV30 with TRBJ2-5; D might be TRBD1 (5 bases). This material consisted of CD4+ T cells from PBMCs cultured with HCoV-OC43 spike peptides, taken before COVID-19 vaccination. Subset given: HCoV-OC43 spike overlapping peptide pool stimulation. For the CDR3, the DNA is TGTGCCTGGAGTGTAGACAGTCCTGGGACCCAGTACTTC. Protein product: CAWSVDSPGTQYF.